This T cell receptor (beta chain) was identified in a study of patients and donors after allogeneic stem cell transplantation. Each CDR3 protein gets one entry after TCRdb re-called the RT-PCR reads with MiXCR. The sample includes more than 850,000 distinct CDR3 sequences, roughly 18% of them seen just once. Trimming stripped 11 bases from V and 2 bases from J, with 15 bases between. The CDR3 spans 13 residues. The germline CDR1 and CDR2 sequences are MNHNS and SASEGT. This clonotype was obtained from a human donor who was either an allogeneic HSCT recipient or a stem cell or donor lymphocyte infusion donor (not recorded which). It is not recorded whose cells these are; they may come from a transplant donor. Sequenced input: blood, either unsorted or a sorted T cell fraction (not recorded which). The rearrangement uses TRBV6-1 and TRBJ1-1, with D perhaps matching TRBD1 (5 bases). In DNA form, the CDR3 reads TGTGCCTCGATCAGGGAGGCTAACACTGAAGCTTTCTTT. Translating gives CASIREANTEAFF.